The entry below describes one T cell receptor (beta chain). Its target is not known. The data stem from a study of T-cell reconstitution after alpha-beta-depleted transplantation in children. Study results and caveats: At around two months after transplant, the alpha-beta T cells were reportedly derived from several hundred expanded clones that came from non-depleted graft cells. It was newly produced T cells that mostly accounted for T-cell counts and diversity one year after transplant. Recipient T cells and thymic progenitors that survived were the source of the high TCRbeta diversity seen at day 60 in some patients.

Germline CDR1 reads SGHVS; CDR2 reads FQNEAQ. Losses at the gene ends were 5 bases for V and 4 bases for J; bases not matched to a gene: 8. The CDR3 has 15 amino acids. A library of TCRbeta sequences, prepared with unique molecular identifiers, was generated. One entry per CDR3 protein results from TCRdb running MiXCR on the PCR reads. In the table there are hundreds of thousands of distinct CDR3 sequences, more than 20% of which are singletons. Sequenced material: PBMCs, mostly from graft donor cells, taken 360 days after TCRalphabeta/CD19-depleted stem cell transplant. This sequence joins TRBV7-8 and TRBJ2-1; 7 positions match TRBD1. This TCR was recovered from a female patient aged 2-15 years who had a stem cell transplant for congenital amegakaryocytic thrombocytopenia, so the T cells may come from the graft donor. The CDR3: CASSVDRASYNEQFF. CDR3 DNA sequence: TGTGCCAGCAGCGTAGACAGGGCGTCGTACAATGAGCAGTTCTTC.